The rows below give T cell receptor beta chains drawn from one sample of a study of regulatory T cells in long-lasting Graves disease. TCRdb called the multiplex PCR reads again in MiXCR, with one record for every CDR3 protein. Among approximately 230,000 distinct CDR3 sequences listed, roughly 18% were seen once. Material: peripheral blood mononuclear cells (PBMCs), obtained at new diagnosis, from a patient treated with antithyroid drugs. These receptors came from a female donor with Graves disease. The CDR3 runs from the conserved cysteine through the conserved F or W. D genes are given only for firm matches.

d_gene	len	v_gene	j_gene	CDR3aa
.	15	TRBV7-8	TRBJ2-5	CASSFQGTAQETQYF
.	16	TRBV18	TRBJ1-1	CASSPDRVRVNTEAFF
.	15	TRBV4-2	TRBJ2-3	CASSQGIFSTDTQYF
.	13	TRBV6-1	TRBJ1-5	CASSVGMGQPQHF
.	14	TRBV12-3/TRBV12-4	TRBJ2-5	CASSPWGAPETQYF
.	14	TRBV7-2	TRBJ1-1	CASSLYRTSGGAFF
.	18	TRBV7-6	TRBJ1-6	CASSSGGAGGPYNSPLHF
TRBD2	15	TRBV6-1	TRBJ2-5	CASESPTSGTETQYF
.	13	TRBV29-1	TRBJ1-1	CSAATSGATEAFF
.	16	TRBV3-1	TRBJ2-7	CASSQEWSGSSNEQYF
.	15	TRBV27	TRBJ1-5	CASSRGGGSNQPQHF
.	12	TRBV20-1	TRBJ1-5	CSAAPPNQPQHF
TRBD1	13	TRBV12-3/TRBV12-4	TRBJ2-7	CASRLGQGDEQYF
.	12	TRBV20-1	TRBJ2-5	CSAREGGETQYF
.	15	TRBV20-1	TRBJ2-1	CSVSGETFSGSPNFF
.	17	TRBV9	TRBJ2-3	CASSVGGGGGRADTQYF
.	14	TRBV6-2/TRBV6-3	TRBJ2-1	CASSYTGIYNEQFF
.	13	TRBV6-2/TRBV6-3	TRBJ2-1	CASSYGRAWMEVF
TRBD1	14	TRBV11-2	TRBJ1-1	CASSLTGVNTEAFF
TRBD1	15	TRBV7-9	TRBJ2-1	CATSLMDRGDNEQFF
TRBD2	14	TRBV19	TRBJ2-7	CASSTSGGSYEQYF
.	13	TRBV11-2	TRBJ1-2	CASSFSSQGGYTF
.	15	TRBV11-3	TRBJ2-4	CASSSGGATRDIQYF
TRBD2	19	TRBV5-6	TRBJ2-1	CASSLPGLAGGPSYHEQFF
.	16	TRBV24-1	TRBJ2-1	CATSGRDSGPYNEQFF
TRBD2	16	TRBV10-3	TRBJ2-1	CASTGGGGSSYNEQFF
.	12	TRBV3-1	TRBJ2-7	CASSQGGNEQYF
TRBD1	16	TRBV19	TRBJ1-1	CASSIRQGVVNTEAFF